A selection of T cell receptor beta chains follows, all from one sample in a study of radiation and T cells in renal cell carcinoma. Profiled with immunoSEQ multiplex PCR; TCRdb holds only in-frame clones, not every one. The table shows about 150,000 clones, with roughly 88% occurring only once. Sample: blood, taken from a patient whose treatment included radiotherapy and nephrectomy. Receptor source: a woman aged 50 to 65 with renal cell carcinoma. Both conserved end residues are part of each CDR3. The order of the fields is J gene, V gene, clone size, D gene, CDR3 DNA, CDR3 protein. A D gene is named only where the DNA matches it firmly. Some rows have no size entry. The others give once, few or many, or a class for an expanded clone.

J gene: TRBJ2-7
V gene: TRBV7-2
clone size: NA
D gene: NA
CDR3 DNA: TGTGCCAGCAGCTTAGCATCGGGTTCCTACGAGCAGTACTTC
CDR3 protein: CASSLASGSYEQYF

J gene: TRBJ2-6
V gene: TRBV6-5
clone size: NA
D gene: NA
CDR3 DNA: TGTGCCAGCAGTTATGAGGCCCCTGGGGCCAACGTCCTGACTTTC
CDR3 protein: CASSYEAPGANVLTF

J gene: TRBJ2-1
V gene: TRBV4-3
clone size: NA
D gene: NA
CDR3 DNA: TGCGCCAGCAGCCCATACGACATAAGCTCCTACAATGAGCAGTTCTTC
CDR3 protein: CASSPYDISSYNEQFF

J gene: TRBJ2-3
V gene: TRBV9
clone size: NA
D gene: TRBD1
CDR3 DNA: TGTGCCAGCAGCCCTAGGGACAGAACTACCACAGATACGCAGTATTTT
CDR3 protein: CASSPRDRTTTDTQYF

J gene: TRBJ2-3
V gene: TRBV5-1
clone size: NA
D gene: TRBD2
CDR3 DNA: TGCGCCAGCAGCTTGGGCCTAGCGGGGACCCTTAGCACAGATACGCAGTATTTT
CDR3 protein: CASSLGLAGTLSTDTQYF

J gene: TRBJ1-6
V gene: TRBV2
clone size: NA
D gene: NA
CDR3 DNA: TGTGCCAGCAGTGACGTCGGATCACCCCTCCACTTT
CDR3 protein: CASSDVGSPLHF

J gene: TRBJ1-6
V gene: TRBV4-3
clone size: NA
D gene: NA
CDR3 DNA: TGCGCCAGCAGCCAAAACCGGGGAGATTCACCCCTCCACTTT
CDR3 protein: CASSQNRGDSPLHF

J gene: TRBJ1-5
V gene: TRBV6-5
clone size: once
D gene: TRBD1
CDR3 DNA: TGTGCCAGCAGTCAGGACAGGGGAGGCAATCAGCCCCAGCATTTT
CDR3 protein: CASSQDRGGNQPQHF

J gene: TRBJ2-3
V gene: TRBV5-1
clone size: NA
D gene: NA
CDR3 DNA: TGCGCCAGCAGCCCGACCGCTAGCGATACAGATACGCAGTATTTT
CDR3 protein: CASSPTASDTDTQYF

J gene: TRBJ2-5
V gene: TRBV5-4
clone size: NA
D gene: NA
CDR3 DNA: TGTGCCAGCAGCTTGGCCGGATCGCAAGAGACCCAGTACTTC
CDR3 protein: CASSLAGSQETQYF

J gene: TRBJ2-1
V gene: TRBV19
clone size: NA
D gene: NA
CDR3 DNA: TGTGCCAGTAGTGCCCGACAGGTCGACAATGAGCAGTTCTTC
CDR3 protein: CASSARQVDNEQFF

J gene: TRBJ2-1
V gene: TRBV7-2
clone size: NA
D gene: TRBD2
CDR3 DNA: TGTGCCAGCAGCGCCCGGACTAGCGGGGGGCTGTACAATGAGCAGTTCTTC
CDR3 protein: CASSARTSGGLYNEQFF

J gene: TRBJ1-1
V gene: TRBV14
clone size: NA
D gene: TRBD1
CDR3 DNA: TGTGCCAGCAGCCTGGACAGGGTAACTGAAGCTTTCTTT
CDR3 protein: CASSLDRVTEAFF

J gene: TRBJ2-1
V gene: TRBV7-2
clone size: NA
D gene: NA
CDR3 DNA: TGTGCCAGCAGTCCCCGCCTTGGTCTCGCAAACAATGAGCAGTTCTTC
CDR3 protein: CASSPRLGLANNEQFF

J gene: TRBJ2-3
V gene: TRBV5-1
clone size: NA
D gene: TRBD2
CDR3 DNA: TGCGCCAGCAACCCCGGGGGGGCCGGAGATACGCAGTATTTT
CDR3 protein: CASNPGGAGDTQYF

J gene: TRBJ1-1
V gene: TRBV7-9
clone size: few
D gene: NA
CDR3 DNA: TGTGCCAGCAGCTTAGCGGGGTGGAACACTGAAGCTTTCTTT
CDR3 protein: CASSLAGWNTEAFF

J gene: TRBJ2-7
V gene: TRBV6-5
clone size: NA
D gene: NA
CDR3 DNA: TGTGCCAGCATGCGGGACCGCGGAGAGCAGTACTTC
CDR3 protein: CASMRDRGEQYF

J gene: TRBJ1-3
V gene: TRBV4-2
clone size: NA
D gene: NA
CDR3 DNA: TGTGCCAGCAGCCAAGACGGGGGGCTGAACTCTGGAAACACCATATATTTT
CDR3 protein: CASSQDGGLNSGNTIYF

J gene: TRBJ1-5
V gene: TRBV19
clone size: few
D gene: NA
CDR3 DNA: TGTGCCAGTAGTAGACAGGACCAGCCCCAGCATTTT
CDR3 protein: CASSRQDQPQHF

J gene: TRBJ1-6
V gene: TRBV14
clone size: NA
D gene: TRBD1
CDR3 DNA: TGTGCCAGCAGCCGGACAGGGGGAAGTAATTCACCCCTCCACTTT
CDR3 protein: CASSRTGGSNSPLHF

J gene: TRBJ2-7
V gene: TRBV10-3
clone size: NA
D gene: TRBD1
CDR3 DNA: TGTGCCATCAGTGAGGGACAGGTAGGGTCCTACGAGCAGTACTTC
CDR3 protein: CAISEGQVGSYEQYF

J gene: TRBJ2-2
V gene: TRBV4-3
clone size: NA
D gene: NA
CDR3 DNA: TGCGCCAGCAGCCAAGTCGGCACCAACACCGGGGAGCTGTTTTTT
CDR3 protein: CASSQVGTNTGELFF

J gene: TRBJ2-5
V gene: TRBV6-1
clone size: NA
D gene: TRBD1
CDR3 DNA: TGTGCCAGCACTAGGGACAGCCAAGGATATGAGACCCAGTACTTC
CDR3 protein: CASTRDSQGYETQYF

J gene: TRBJ2-7
V gene: TRBV5-1
clone size: NA
D gene: TRBD2
CDR3 DNA: TGCGCCAGCAGCTTGGGAAGCGGGGGCTACTACGAGCAGTACTTC
CDR3 protein: CASSLGSGGYYEQYF

J gene: TRBJ2-1
V gene: TRBV6-4
clone size: NA
D gene: NA
CDR3 DNA: TGTGCCAGCAGTGACAGACAGGCCTCCTACAATGAGCAGTTCTTC
CDR3 protein: CASSDRQASYNEQFF

J gene: TRBJ2-6
V gene: TRBV6-6
clone size: once
D gene: NA
CDR3 DNA: TGTGCCAGCATCAACCGGGGGTCTGGGGCCAACGTCCTGACTTTC
CDR3 protein: CASINRGSGANVLTF

J gene: TRBJ2-5
V gene: TRBV6-1
clone size: NA
D gene: NA
CDR3 DNA: TGTGCCAGCAGCGCCCGCCAGGGGCAAGAAGAGACCCAGTACTTC
CDR3 protein: CASSARQGQEETQYF

J gene: TRBJ2-7
V gene: TRBV19
clone size: NA
D gene: NA
CDR3 DNA: TGTGCCAGTAGTATAGTGGCGGGGTCCTCCTCCTACGAGCAGTACTTC
CDR3 protein: CASSIVAGSSSYEQYF

J gene: TRBJ1-1
V gene: TRBV9
clone size: NA
D gene: NA
CDR3 DNA: TGTGCCAGCAGCGTAGGTGACACTGAAGCTTTCTTT
CDR3 protein: CASSVGDTEAFF

J gene: TRBJ1-4
V gene: TRBV6-5
clone size: NA
D gene: NA
CDR3 DNA: TGTGCCAGCAGTTACCGGATGGGGCAGGGACGGGGTTTGATGTTTTTT
CDR3 protein: CASSYRMGQGRGLMFF

J gene: TRBJ2-7
V gene: TRBV6-1
clone size: NA
D gene: NA
CDR3 DNA: TGTGCCAGCCTCGGAGGCAGCTACGAGCAGTACTTC
CDR3 protein: CASLGGSYEQYF